This T cell receptor beta chain was recovered during a study of PD-1 blockade in classical Hodgkin lymphoma. In its sample, this clone is medium-sized (0.01 to 0.1%). Some clones are missing from TCRdb's copy, which holds only in-frame ones; the method was immunoSEQ multiplex PCR. The sample lists some 64,000 clones; approximately 88% were seen once. The patients all showed relapse after autologous stem cell transplantation, while their brentuximab vedotin exposure varied. The germline gives CDR1 LNHDA, CDR2 SQIVND (reference sequence). CDR3 length equals 14 residues. V lost 9 bases to trimming and J lost 2 bases, with 14 bases between them.

The chain couples TRBV19 to TRBJ1-3; D is unclear. Sequences were derived from peripheral blood mononuclear cells (PBMCs), sampled at baseline. The sequence was collected from a human donor with classical Hodgkin lymphoma. The CDR3 DNA is TGTGCCAGCTCCCCGGGCCAGCCTGGAAACACCATATATTTT. It specifies CASSPGQPGNTIYF.